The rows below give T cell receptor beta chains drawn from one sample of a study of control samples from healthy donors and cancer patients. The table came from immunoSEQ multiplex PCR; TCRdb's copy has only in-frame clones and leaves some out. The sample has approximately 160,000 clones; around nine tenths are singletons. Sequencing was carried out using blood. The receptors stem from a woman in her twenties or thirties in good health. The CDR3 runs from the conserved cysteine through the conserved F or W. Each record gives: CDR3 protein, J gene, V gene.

cdr3_aa: CASRGQGNYGYTF
j_call: TRBJ1-2
v_call: TRBV12-3/TRBV12-4

cdr3_aa: CASSYGQGAYEQYF
j_call: TRBJ2-7
v_call: TRBV5-1

cdr3_aa: CASRSRTSGYNEQFF
j_call: TRBJ2-1
v_call: TRBV21-1

cdr3_aa: CASRPGVLLTGELFF
j_call: TRBJ2-2
v_call: TRBV6-5

cdr3_aa: CASSFETRKGRGYGYTF
j_call: TRBJ1-2
v_call: TRBV28

cdr3_aa: CASSRGGGTYEQYF
j_call: TRBJ2-7
v_call: TRBV9

cdr3_aa: CASSLSVSLAGRNEQFF
j_call: TRBJ2-1
v_call: TRBV27

cdr3_aa: CASSSGGSLYEQYF
j_call: TRBJ2-7
v_call: TRBV7-9

cdr3_aa: CAISSGRADTQYF
j_call: TRBJ2-3
v_call: TRBV10-3

cdr3_aa: CASSNYGTSGNEQFF
j_call: TRBJ2-1
v_call: TRBV9

cdr3_aa: CASSAETYEQYF
j_call: TRBJ2-7
v_call: TRBV2

cdr3_aa: CASSPLQGWRNTEAFF
j_call: TRBJ1-1
v_call: TRBV18